These 28 T cell receptor beta chains came from one sample sequenced in a study of cytomegalovirus exposure and HLA in healthy donors. Vbeta (60) and Jbeta (13) primers were used in the PCR. This table comes from immunoSEQ multiplex PCR, and its TCRdb copy is limited to in-frame clones, with some not included. The sample consists of roughly 120,000 clones, over 60% of them appearing once. The sample was PBMCs. The receptors here all came from a woman aged 30 to 39 in good health and CMV-seronegative.

This clone was found once. The chain uses TRBV6-1 and TRBJ2-7; D possibly corresponds to TRBD1 (6 bases). Germline loops: CDR1 MNHNS, CDR2 SASEGT. The V gene lost 2 bases and the J gene lost 1 base, with 9 bases spanning the gap. This CDR3 spans 14 amino acids. CDR3 protein: CASSEQGLSYEQYF. The CDR3 nucleotides are TGTGCCAGCAGTGAACAGGGGCTATCCTACGAGCAGTACTTC.

J is TRBJ2-5 and V is TRBV18; 8 bases are a match to TRBD1. CDR1 is KGHSH, CDR2 LQKENI, per germline. CDR3 length: 14 amino acids. The junction had 4 bases not matched to a gene; V was cut back by 3 bases and J by 4 bases. CDR3 in amino acids: CASSPLGQVETQYF. As DNA, the CDR3 is TGTGCCAGCTCACCGTTGGGACAGGTAGAGACCCAGTACTTC.

CDR3 sequence (DNA): TGCGCCAGCAGCCAAGAACAGGCCCGAGCCCGCTCTGGAAACACCATATATTTT. Its translation is CASSQEQARARSGNTIYF. This chain links TRBV4-1 with TRBJ1-3, with a weak D call TRBD1 (5 bases). The ends were cut back, 0 bases at V and 0 bases at J, with 15 bases in the middle. The CDR3 runs 18 residues. CDR1 MGHRA and CDR2 YSYEKL come from the germline V gene.

This rearrangement joins TRBV29-1 to TRBJ2-1, with 15 bases matching TRBD2. The CDR3 has 16 amino acids. J lost 8 bases, V lost 3 bases, and 8 bases had no gene match. In germline, CDR1 is SQVTM, CDR2 ANQGSEA. CDR3 protein: CSVDGTSGRLRDEQFF. The CDR3 nucleotides read TGCAGCGTTGATGGGACTAGCGGGAGGCTCAGGGATGAGCAGTTCTTC.

This chain connects TRBV7-8 to TRBJ2-7; TRBD1 agrees at 7 bases. Germline loops: CDR1 SGHVS, CDR2 FQNEAQ. The CDR3 spans 15 residues. With 3 bases clipped from V and 0 bases from J, the junction kept 5 bases outside the gene matches. CDR3 sequence reads: CASSFNRDSSYEQYF. The CDR3, as DNA: TGTGCCAGCAGCTTTAACCGGGACAGCTCCTACGAGCAGTACTTC.

This chain links TRBV29-1 with TRBJ2-1; 11 bases match TRBD2. The germline V gene has CDR1 SQVTM and CDR2 ANQGSEA. This CDR3 has 15 residues. The V and J ends lost 7 bases and 10 bases, in that order; junction bases with no gene match: 15. In nucleotides, the CDR3 is TGCAGCGCCAGCCTAAGACTAGCGGGAATGAGCGAGCAGTTCTTC. It specifies CSASLRLAGMSEQFF.

CDR3 in DNA: TGTGCCAGCAGCGGGGGCCGGGGGGGGAATCAGCCCCAGCATTTT. This sequence encodes CASSGGRGGNQPQHF. This chain uses TRBV9 with TRBJ1-5, with a tentative D call TRBD1 (5 bases). V lost 3 bases and J lost 4, with 14 bases in between. The CDR3 has 15 amino acids. Germline CDR1 SGDLS, CDR2 YYNGEE.

This clone appeared many times. This CDR3 reads CASSPRTPSGFSGGSYNEQFF. CDR3 DNA: TGTGCCAGCAGTCCGCGCACTCCTAGCGGGTTTAGTGGGGGATCCTACAATGAGCAGTTCTTC. V and J are TRBV28 and TRBJ2-1, with 8 bases aligning to TRBD2. This CDR3 has 21 residues. From germline, CDR1 is MDHEN and CDR2 SYDVKM. The V and J ends lost 5 bases and 1 base, in that order; junction bases with no gene match: 22.

This rearrangement joins TRBV7-9 to TRBJ2-6, with D perhaps matching TRBD2 (5 bases). V was pared by 1 base and J by 0 bases, with 13 bases between. Germline CDR1 SEHNR, CDR2 FQNEAQ (reference sequence). The CDR3 has 18 amino acids. The CDR3 protein is CASSLVAGVVSGANVLTF. CDR3 sequence (DNA): TGTGCCAGCAGCTTAGTGGCGGGCGTAGTCTCTGGGGCCAACGTCCTGACTTTC.

The J gene is TRBJ2-7, the V gene TRBV30; TRBD1 matches at 8 bases. V gave up 2 bases and J gave up 4 bases; unmatched junction bases: 4. Germline V lookup: CDR1 GTSNPN, CDR2 SVGIG (reference sequence). The CDR3 runs to 13 residues. The CDR3 here is CAWSQGAVYEQYF. The CDR3 region has the DNA TGTGCCTGGAGTCAGGGGGCTGTATACGAGCAGTACTTC.

This rearrangement joins TRBV27 to TRBJ2-3; TRBD1 aligns across 8 bases. The ends lost 8 bases at V and 0 bases at J; junction bases unmatched: 4. There are 14 residues in the CDR3. Germline assignment: CDR1 MNHEY and CDR2 SMNVEV (reference sequence). CDR3 loop: CASYDRGSTDTQYF. CDR3 coding DNA: TGTGCCAGCTACGACAGGGGCAGCACAGATACGCAGTATTTT.

The table lists this clone with a count of one. The rearrangement joins TRBV29-1 to TRBJ2-1, with 9 bases that match TRBD1. Germline CDR1 SQVTM, CDR2 ANQGSEA. After removal of 1 base from V and 0 bases from J, the junction contained 7 bases not matched to a gene. The CDR3 is 17 residues long. The CDR3 is CSVEGPTGGFSYNEQFF. DNA of the CDR3: TGCAGCGTTGAAGGGCCGACAGGGGGGTTCTCCTACAATGAGCAGTTCTTC.

This chain joins TRBV6-1 and TRBJ2-5, with D perhaps TRBD2 (5 bases). This CDR3 spans 13 amino acids. CDR1 and CDR2 (germline): MNHNS, SASEGT. Trimming stripped 10 bases from V and 2 bases from J, with 14 bases between. CDR3 loop: CATLTRGQETQYF. The CDR3 nucleotides read TGTGCCACTCTCACACGGGGTCAAGAGACCCAGTACTTC.

The chain couples TRBV28 to TRBJ2-7; 7 nucleotides line up with TRBD2. Trimming at V came to 7 bases and at J to 1 base, leaving 7 bases not matched to a gene. There are 14 residues in the CDR3. Germline CDR1 MDHEN, CDR2 SYDVKM. The CDR3 spells CASTHSGGSYEQYF. DNA for the CDR3: TGTGCCAGCACTCACTCGGGGGGATCCTACGAGCAGTACTTC.

CDR3 sequence (DNA): TGTGCCAGCAGTTCTAGCGGGAGGGCAAGCGAGCAGTACTTC. Its protein is CASSSSGRASEQYF. The chain couples TRBV7-2 to TRBJ2-7, with 12 bases identical to TRBD2. CDR3 size: 14 residues. Germline CDR1 SGHTA, CDR2 FQGNSA. Trimming removed 6 bases from V and 6 bases from J; junction bases left unmatched: 6.

This clone was detected only a few times. The chain has TRBV2 and TRBJ2-5, with 9 bases matching TRBD1. The CDR3 loop spans 18 amino acids. Germline V CDR1 and CDR2: SNHLY, FYNNEI. J gave up 3 bases and V 7 bases, and 18 bases lay outside the gene matches. CDR3 residues: CASNIHRDRAFVKETQYF. The CDR3 DNA follows: TGTGCCAGCAACATCCACCGGGACAGGGCATTTGTAAAAGAGACCCAGTACTTC.

The chain joins TRBV7-3 to TRBJ2-2; 7 nucleotides match TRBD2. With 2 bases clipped from V and 1 base from J, the junction kept 7 bases outside the gene matches. The CDR3 is made up of 17 amino acids. Germline V gene lookup returns CDR1 SGHTA and CDR2 FQGTGA. CDR3 sequence reads: CASSLRGVAGNTGELFF. CDR3 coding DNA: TGTGCCAGCAGCTTACGGGGCGTAGCGGGGAACACCGGGGAGCTGTTTTTT.

J is TRBJ1-5 and V is TRBV6-5; maybe TRBD1 (5 bases). V gave up 6 bases and J gave up 6 bases, with 12 bases separating them. CDR3 length equals 13 residues. The V gene's germline CDR1 is MNHEY and CDR2 SVGAGI. Written as DNA, the CDR3 is TGTGCCAGCAGGGAAGGGGCTGGTCAGCCCCAGCATTTT. Protein sequence: CASREGAGQPQHF.

This clone came up a few times. The V and J genes are TRBV14 and TRBJ1-1; D unclear. Per germline, CDR1 SGHDN and CDR2 FVKESK. V was cut by 3 bases and J by 1 base, with 9 bases left in between. The length of the CDR3 is 14 residues. The CDR3 spells CASSQSYSNTEAFF. CDR3 sequence (DNA): TGTGCCAGCAGCCAGTCTTATTCGAACACTGAAGCTTTCTTT. Together with reference TRBV14 and TRBJ1-1, the CDR3 gives the full variable domain: EAGVTQFPSHSVIEKGQTVTLRCDPISGHDNLYWYRRVMGKEIKFLLHFVKESKQDESGMPNNRFLAERTGGTYSTLKVQPAELEDSGVYFCASSQSYSNTEAFFGQGTRLTVV.

The V and J genes are TRBV14 and TRBJ2-5; D may be TRBD1 (6 bases). The CDR3 has 15 residues. From germline, CDR1 is SGHDN and CDR2 FVKESK. The V and J ends lost 5 bases and 3 bases respectively, with 16 bases between them. Here the CDR3 DNA reads TGTGCCAGCAGCGAAGCCCGCAGGGGAGAAGAGACCCAGTACTTC. Translated, it gives CASSEARRGEETQYF.

The V gene is TRBV12-5, the J gene TRBJ2-1; TRBD2 agrees at 8 bases. The trim removed 5 bases at V and 7 bases at J, leaving 13 bases unmatched. Germline V lookup: CDR1 LGHNT, CDR2 FRNRAP. The CDR3 has 16 residues. CDR3 protein: CASGLHSGTKINEQFF. The CDR3 coding sequence is TGTGCTAGTGGTCTCCATAGCGGGACGAAAATAAATGAGCAGTTCTTC.

This clone was observed a single time. The genes are TRBV7-9 and TRBJ1-3; TRBD1 agrees at 8 bases. The CDR3 has 13 amino acids. Germline CDR1 reads SEHNR; CDR2 reads FQNEAQ (reference sequence). Germline trimming cut 5 bases from V and 8 bases from J; bases unmatched to any gene: 5. CDR3 nucleotides: TGTGCCAGCAGCCCAGGACAGGGACACACCATATATTTT. This gives the protein CASSPGQGHTIYF.

In its sample, this clone was seen a few times. This chain links TRBV5-1 with TRBJ1-1, with D uncertain. Trimming stripped 9 bases from V and 3 bases from J, with 21 bases between. Germline V gives CDR1 SGHRS, CDR2 YFSETQ. The CDR3 runs 15 residues. The CDR3 DNA follows: TGCGCCAACCCCCGGCCACAGCAGAGGGACACTGAAGCTTTCTTT. Protein product: CANPRPQQRDTEAFF.

J is TRBJ1-1 and V is TRBV28; D might be TRBD1 (5 bases). With 5 bases removed from V and 2 bases from J, the gap between germline ends came to 9 bases. CDR1 and CDR2 from the germline V gene are MDHEN and SYDVKM. This CDR3 is 13 amino acids long. In nucleotides, the CDR3 is TGTGCCAGCAGTAAAACAGGAAACACTGAAGCTTTCTTT. The encoded protein is CASSKTGNTEAFF. Supplemented by reference TRBV28 and TRBJ1-1, the full variable domain reads DVKVTQSSRYLVKRTGEKVFLECVQDMDHENMFWYRQDPGLGLRLIYFSYDVKMKEKGDIPEGYSVSREKKERFSLILESASTNQTSMYLCASSKTGNTEAFFGQGTRLTVV.

The chain carries TRBV4-1 and TRBJ2-5, with D possibly matching TRBD2 (5 bases). Germline values: CDR1 MGHRA, CDR2 YSYEKL. This CDR3 spans 20 amino acids. V dropped 0 bases and J dropped 5 bases, with 28 bases sitting between them. The CDR3 DNA sequence: TGCGCCAGCAGCCAAGACTCTGCTAGTGCTAGTCTCAGCTTAGCGGAGACCCAGTACTTC. Residues: CASSQDSASASLSLAETQYF.

The chain combines TRBV30 with TRBJ2-3; D is possibly TRBD1 (5 bases). The CDR3 runs to 12 residues. CDR1 and CDR2 (germline): GTSNPN, SVGIG (reference sequence). V lost 1 base and J lost 7, with 9 bases in between. CDR3 coding DNA: TGTGCCTGGAGTGAGGGGATGAATACGCAGTATTTT. Translation gives CAWSEGMNTQYF.

The chain links TRBV10-3 to TRBJ2-1; D possibly corresponds to TRBD1 (6 bases). Trimming pared 2 bases from V and 0 bases from J, leaving 11 bases between. Per germline, CDR1 ENHRY and CDR2 SYGVKD. The CDR3 extends over 16 amino acids. CDR3 bases: TGTGCCATCAGTGAGCGACAGGCGAGCTCCTACAATGAGCAGTTCTTC. Its protein product is CAISERQASSYNEQFF.

This chain uses TRBV2 with TRBJ2-1; 9 bases align to TRBD2. The CDR3 extends over 15 amino acids. After removal of 10 bases from V and 7 bases from J, the junction contained 14 bases not matched to a gene. Germline V gene data show CDR1 as SNHLY and CDR2 as FYNNEI. The DNA for the CDR3 is TGTGCCATCACCCGGTCCAGTACTAGCGGGAATGAGCAGTTCTTC. Amino acid sequence: CAITRSSTSGNEQFF.